This T cell receptor (beta chain) was captured in a study of T cells expressing NK-cell markers (dated by TCRdb to between 2020 and 2021). Study-level background: In sorted CD3+CD56+NKG2C+, CD3+CD56+NKG2C- and CD3+CD56-NKG2C+ T-cell subsets from several donors, TCR beta-chain repertoires were profiled. Among the eight sequenced donors, seven were HCMV-seropositive and one was HCMV-seronegative. Libraries were sequenced as 2 x 150 bp reads on Illumina HiSeq 2000/2500, MiSeq or NextSeq. The study sequenced eight donors, all healthy volunteers chosen at random: three men and five women. General findings and caveats noted by the study authors: Those dominant clonotypes were again the most abundant among CD3+CD56-NKG2C+ cells in a handful of donors, at roughly 25-65%. In six donors, the dominant CD3+CD56+NKG2C+ clonotypes ranked among the top 10 CD8+ clonotypes, making up about 1.0-8% of CD8+ T cells. Whether the expanded NKG2C-expressing T cell clones were specific for HCMV antigens remained unclear.

Note on this clonotype: It lacks a known antigen.

The germline V gene gives CDR1 as MDHEN and CDR2 as SYDVKM. Measured from the cysteine to the phenylalanine, the CDR3 is 14 residues long. The protein alone is recorded here. HCMV serostatus was determined by detecting HCMV-specific IgG in serum with a commercial ELISA kit. Peripheral blood mononuclear cells were isolated from blood by Ficoll density gradient centrifugation. Sequenced on an Illumina HiSeq 2000. 5'RACE template switching, by which a universal primer site and unique molecular identifiers were added, was used to make TCR beta cDNA libraries. Synthesis of cDNA was primed from the TCR beta constant segment and was followed by two consecutive PCR amplification steps. The paper's data handling went like this. MIGEC was used to demultiplex reads and group the reads by UMI, and MiTCR was used to assemble and quantify clonotypes. To exclude erroneous sequences, only TCR cDNA sequences supported by at least two reads were retained. The tcR package was used for downstream repertoire analysis, with clonotypes matched between fractions based on CDR3 nucleotide sequence plus V segment. VDJmatch was used to annotate antigen specificity against VDJdb, with one amino acid substitution allowed in CDR3. TCRdb reprocessed the reads, and each CDR3 protein sequence is entered once, without DNA. None of the V and J calls come from the authors' own analysis; TCRdb made them. The record for this sample contains 350,000 to 500,000 distinct CDR3 sequences. Jointly, the top ten make up about 7.1% of the sample.

The clonotype originates from a woman between 18 and 75 years old in good health. In this chain, TRBV28 is recombined with TRBJ1-5; TCRdb reports TRBD1, a call that lacks DNA to check it against. Material for sequencing was blood T cells: a sorted CD56 or NKG2C T cell subset, CD4+ or CD8+ T cells, or bulk PBMC T cells (not recorded which). This receptor carries the CDR3 CASSDRFSNQPQHF.